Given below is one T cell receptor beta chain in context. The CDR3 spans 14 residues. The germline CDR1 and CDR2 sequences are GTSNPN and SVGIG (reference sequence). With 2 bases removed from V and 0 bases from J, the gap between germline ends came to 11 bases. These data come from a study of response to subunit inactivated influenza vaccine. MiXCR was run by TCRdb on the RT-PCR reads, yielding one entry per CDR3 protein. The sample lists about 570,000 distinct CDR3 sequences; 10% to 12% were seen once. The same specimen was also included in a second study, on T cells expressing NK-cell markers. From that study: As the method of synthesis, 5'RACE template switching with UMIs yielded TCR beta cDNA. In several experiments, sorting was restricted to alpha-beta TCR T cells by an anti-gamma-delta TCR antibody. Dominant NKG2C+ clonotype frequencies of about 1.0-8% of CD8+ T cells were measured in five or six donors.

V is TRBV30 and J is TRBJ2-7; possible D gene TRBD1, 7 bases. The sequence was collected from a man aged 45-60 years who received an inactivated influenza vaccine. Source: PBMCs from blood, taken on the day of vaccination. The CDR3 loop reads CAWSPGGHSYEQYF. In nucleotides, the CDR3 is TGTGCCTGGAGTCCAGGGGGGCACTCCTACGAGCAGTACTTC.